This passage covers 6 T cell receptor beta chains from one sample sequenced in a study of blood T cell repertoires in COVID-19. Sequencing was performed with immunoSEQ multiplex PCR; in TCRdb, only in-frame clones are kept and a portion is missing. This table has approximately 300,000 clones, about nine tenths appearing once. The sample comprised peripheral blood. Receptors originate from a man aged 45 to 65 with active or convalescent COVID-19.

This clone was seen only once. The chain links TRBV2 to TRBJ2-2; a weak D match, TRBD2 (6 bases). Trimming took off 4 bases at V and 1 base at J, with 10 bases between the two ends. The CDR3 has 15 amino acids. Looked up from germline, CDR1 is SNHLY and CDR2 is FYNNEI. The CDR3 DNA is TGTGCCAGCAGTGGTGGTAGCGGGAACACCGGGGAGCTGTTTTTT. It specifies CASSGGSGNTGELFF.

This chain uses TRBV6-5 with TRBJ1-6, with a weak D call TRBD1 (6 bases). The CDR3 runs to 15 residues. In germline, CDR1 is MNHEY, CDR2 SVGAGI. The germline V and J ends were trimmed by 6 bases and 8 bases, with 17 bases remaining between them. The CDR3 DNA sequence: TGTGCCAGCAGCTCCGCGGGGGGCAATTATTCACCCCTCCACTTT. Its protein product is CASSSAGGNYSPLHF.

This chain uses TRBV21-1 with TRBJ2-7; the table gives TRBD2 as D, unverified against the DNA. TRBV21-1 is labeled a pseudogene. This CDR3 contains 12 residues. CDR3 DNA sequence: TGTGCCAGCAGCAAGTCCGGCTACGAGCAGTACTTC. This translates into CASSKSGYEQYF.

This chain uses TRBV14 with TRBJ1-6, with D unresolved. The germline CDR1 and CDR2 sequences are SGHDN and FVKESK. V was trimmed by 1 base and J by 14 bases, leaving 12 bases between them. The CDR3 spans 13 residues. In DNA, the CDR3 is TGTGCCAGCAGCCAAGGGGCCTATGCGTCCCTCCACTTT. It codes for CASSQGAYASLHF.

CDR3 DNA sequence: TGTGCCAGCAGCTTACGAGCTTTGAACACCGGGGAGCTGTTTTTT. Its protein is CASSLRALNTGELFF. The chain has TRBV7-6 and TRBJ2-2; D call uncertain. The CDR3 length is 15 residues. CDR1 and CDR2 from the germline V gene are SGHVS and FNYEAQ. Trimming removed 2 bases from V and 1 base from J, with 8 bases in between.

This chain connects TRBV25-1 to TRBJ2-7, with TRBD1 matching 9 bases. Germline assignment: CDR1 MGHDK and CDR2 SYGVNS. There are 18 residues in the CDR3. V trimming: 3 bases; J trimming: 5 bases; junction bases outside the gene matches: 17. The CDR3 DNA is TGTGCCAGCAGTGAGTCTTCCCGGACAGGGGTATTTCTTAACGAGCAGTACTTC. It is translated as CASSESSRTGVFLNEQYF.